This T cell receptor beta chain was sequenced during a study of T-cell memory formation after mild COVID-19. Study background: Largely, the TCR clusters proved donor specific.

General study findings and limits: Contracting CD4+ clones sat mainly in CM and EM; CD8+ in EMRA. Contracting clones, day 15 to 85, had balanced CD4/CD8, and later expanders favored CD4+.

The CDR3 is 14 amino acids. Germline lookup yields CDR1 SGHTA and CDR2 FQGTGA. MiXCR, applied by TCRdb to the 5' RACE reads, yields one record per CDR3 protein. This sample yields some 350,000 distinct CDR3 sequences, of which approximately 13% are seen a single time; 20% to 25% belongs to the top ten. In the case of this clonotype: Its antigen remains unidentified. One end of the junction does not line up with germline, which may come from a read error.

The TCR sequence derives from a man between 18 and 35 years old who had mild COVID-19 (a few samples of this study predate the infection). Cell type and time point are not known. Sequencing used PBMCs or a T cell subset sorted from them (not recorded which). V is TRBV7-3 and J is TRBJ1-2, with D perhaps matching TRBD1 (5 bases). In DNA, the CDR3 is TGTGCCAGCAGTTTAAGGGGCGGTAACTATGGCTACACCTTC. It codes for CASSLRGGNYGYTF.